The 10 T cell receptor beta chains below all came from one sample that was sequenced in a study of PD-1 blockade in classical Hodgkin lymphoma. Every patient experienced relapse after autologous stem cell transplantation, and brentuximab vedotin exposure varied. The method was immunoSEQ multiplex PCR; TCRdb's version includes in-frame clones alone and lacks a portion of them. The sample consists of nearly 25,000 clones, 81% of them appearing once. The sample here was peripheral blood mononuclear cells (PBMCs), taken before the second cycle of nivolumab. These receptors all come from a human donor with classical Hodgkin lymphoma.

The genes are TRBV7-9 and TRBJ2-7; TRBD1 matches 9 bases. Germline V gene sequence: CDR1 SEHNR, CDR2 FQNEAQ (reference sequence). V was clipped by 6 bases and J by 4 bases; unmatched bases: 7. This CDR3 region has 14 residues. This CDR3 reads CASSLRGQGYEQYF. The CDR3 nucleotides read TGTGCCAGCAGTCTAAGGGGACAGGGTTACGAGCAGTACTTC.

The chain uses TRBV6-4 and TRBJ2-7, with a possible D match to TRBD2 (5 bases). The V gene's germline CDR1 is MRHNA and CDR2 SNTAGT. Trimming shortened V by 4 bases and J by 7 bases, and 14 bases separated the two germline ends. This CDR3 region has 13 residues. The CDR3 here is CASSVTRASEQYF. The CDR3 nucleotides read TGTGCCAGCAGTGTCACTAGGGCGTCGGAGCAGTACTTC.

In DNA form, the CDR3 reads TGTGCCAGCAGCCTTATAATGGGGGCGGCGGAGACCCAGTACTTC. Protein: CASSLIMGAAETQYF. The chain uses TRBV14 and TRBJ2-5, with a possible D match to TRBD1 (6 bases). Trimming took off 4 bases at V and 5 bases at J, with 17 bases between the two ends. The CDR3 length is 15 residues. Germline V gene sequence: CDR1 SGHDN, CDR2 FVKESK. Complete variable domain (other parts from reference TRBV14 and TRBJ2-5): EAGVTQFPSHSVIEKGQTVTLRCDPISGHDNLYWYRRVMGKEIKFLLHFVKESKQDESGMPNNRFLAERTGGTYSTLKVQPAELEDSGVYFCASSLIMGAAETQYFGPGTRLLVL.

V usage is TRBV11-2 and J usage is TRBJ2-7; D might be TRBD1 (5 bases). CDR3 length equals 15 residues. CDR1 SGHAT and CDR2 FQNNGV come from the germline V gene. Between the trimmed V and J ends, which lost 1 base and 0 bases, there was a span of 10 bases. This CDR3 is CASSLGPGISYEQYF. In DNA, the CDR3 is TGTGCCAGCAGCTTAGGCCCAGGGATCTCCTACGAGCAGTACTTC.

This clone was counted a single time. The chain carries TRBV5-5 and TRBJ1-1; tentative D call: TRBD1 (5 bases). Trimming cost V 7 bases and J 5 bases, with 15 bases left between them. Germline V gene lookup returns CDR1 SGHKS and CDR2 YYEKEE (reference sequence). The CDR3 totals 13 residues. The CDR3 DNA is TGTGCCAGCGCCTTACTAGGGGTTACTGAAGCTTTCTTT. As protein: CASALLGVTEAFF.

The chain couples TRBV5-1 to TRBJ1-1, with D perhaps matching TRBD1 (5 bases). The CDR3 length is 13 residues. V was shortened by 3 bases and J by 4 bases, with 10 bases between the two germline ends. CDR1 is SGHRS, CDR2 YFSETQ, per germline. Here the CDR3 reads CASSSGLGTEAFF. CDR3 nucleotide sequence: TGCGCCAGCAGCTCAGGGTTGGGCACTGAAGCTTTCTTT.

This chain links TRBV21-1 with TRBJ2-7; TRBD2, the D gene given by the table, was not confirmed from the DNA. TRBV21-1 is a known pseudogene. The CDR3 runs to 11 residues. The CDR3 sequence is CASSERHEQYF. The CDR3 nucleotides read TGTGCCAGCAGCGAGCGTCACGAGCAGTACTTC.

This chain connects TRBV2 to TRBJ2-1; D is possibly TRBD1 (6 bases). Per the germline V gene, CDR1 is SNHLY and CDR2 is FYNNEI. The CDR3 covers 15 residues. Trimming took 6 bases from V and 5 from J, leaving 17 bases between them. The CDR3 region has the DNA TGTGCCAGCAGATCCCCGGGACATGGGAACAATGAGCAGTTCTTC. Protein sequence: CASRSPGHGNNEQFF.

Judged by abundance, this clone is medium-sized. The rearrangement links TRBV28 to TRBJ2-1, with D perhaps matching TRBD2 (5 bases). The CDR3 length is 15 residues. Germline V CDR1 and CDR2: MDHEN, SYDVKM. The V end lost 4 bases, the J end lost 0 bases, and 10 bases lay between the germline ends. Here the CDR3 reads CASSSGLFSYNEQFF. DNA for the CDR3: TGTGCCAGCAGTTCCGGACTTTTCTCCTACAATGAGCAGTTCTTC. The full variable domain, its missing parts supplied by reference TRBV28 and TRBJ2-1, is DVKVTQSSRYLVKRTGEKVFLECVQDMDHENMFWYRQDPGLGLRLIYFSYDVKMKEKGDIPEGYSVSREKKERFSLILESASTNQTSMYLCASSSGLFSYNEQFFGPGTRLTVL.

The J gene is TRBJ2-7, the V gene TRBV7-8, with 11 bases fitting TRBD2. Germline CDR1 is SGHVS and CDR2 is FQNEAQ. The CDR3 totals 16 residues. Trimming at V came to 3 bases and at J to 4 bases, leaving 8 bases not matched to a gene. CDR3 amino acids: CASSFATGTSGYEQYF. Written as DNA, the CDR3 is TGTGCCAGCAGCTTTGCCACCGGGACTAGCGGATACGAGCAGTACTTC.